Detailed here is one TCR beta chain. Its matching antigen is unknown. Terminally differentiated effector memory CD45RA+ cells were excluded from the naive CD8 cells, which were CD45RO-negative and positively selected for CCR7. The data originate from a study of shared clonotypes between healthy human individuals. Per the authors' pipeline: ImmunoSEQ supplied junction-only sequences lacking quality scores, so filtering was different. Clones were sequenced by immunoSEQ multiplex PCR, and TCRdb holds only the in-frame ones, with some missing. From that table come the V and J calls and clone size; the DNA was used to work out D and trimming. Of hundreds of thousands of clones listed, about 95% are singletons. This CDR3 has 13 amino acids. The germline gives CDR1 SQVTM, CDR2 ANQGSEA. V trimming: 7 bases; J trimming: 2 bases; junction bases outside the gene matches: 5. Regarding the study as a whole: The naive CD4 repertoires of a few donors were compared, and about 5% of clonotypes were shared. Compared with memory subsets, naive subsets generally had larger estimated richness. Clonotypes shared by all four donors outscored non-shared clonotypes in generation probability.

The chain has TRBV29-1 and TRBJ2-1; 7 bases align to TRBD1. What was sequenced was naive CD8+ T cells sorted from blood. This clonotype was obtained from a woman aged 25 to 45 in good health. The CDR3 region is CSAIDRAYNEQFF. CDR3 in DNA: TGCAGCGCTATCGACAGGGCCTACAATGAGCAGTTCTTC.